The clone carrying this T cell receptor beta chain was counted many times. Its target is unknown. Approximately 10 ml of fresh peripheral blood supplied the PBMCs. TCR beta CDR3 region amplification was performed from RNA transcripts. Carried out on the TCR CDR3, a first-round RT-PCR used the HTBI primer set. TCRdb redid the calling of the multiplex PCR reads with MiXCR, one entry per CDR3 protein. Among some 600,000 distinct CDR3 sequences listed, about 15% were seen once. Germline CDR1 and CDR2: DFQATT and SNEGSKA (reference sequence). V lost 3 bases and J 1 base, leaving 15 bases between the germline ends. This CDR3 spans 15 amino acids. This entry is derived from a study of T cells in Graves' hyperthyroidism and ophthalmopathy. Findings and limits, study-wide: The blood repertoire included most of the expanded thyroid clonotypes above 0.001.

This sequence originates from a woman younger than 45 with Graves' hyperthyroidism that later progressed to Graves' ophthalmopathy. The rearrangement links TRBV20-1 to TRBJ1-1; tentative D call: TRBD1 (6 bases). Material for sequencing was blood. In DNA, the CDR3 is TGCAGTGCTAGTCGGGACAAAGGAGGGAACACTGAAGCTTTCTTT. Encoded protein: CSASRDKGGNTEAFF.